This TCR beta chain stems from a study of identical twins. Trimming cost V 3 bases and J 8 bases, with 22 bases left between them. Germline CDR1 is SGHTA and CDR2 is FQGNSA. The CDR3 extends over 16 amino acids. A universal primer site was added by template switching, and unique molecular identifiers were carried by the cDNA. In TCRdb, the 5' RACE reads were re-called with MiXCR into one record per CDR3 protein. Of 640,000 or so distinct CDR3 sequences listed, 6.1% were seen once; the top ten hold under 2%. The TCR sequence derives from a man between 18 and 29 years old in good health. Sequenced input: naive T cells sorted from blood. This chain uses TRBV7-2 with TRBJ2-5; the D gene is possibly TRBD1 (5 bases). CDR3 DNA: TGTGCCAGCAGCTTCCGATGGGCTAGGACACATGACACCCAGTACTTC. Its translation: CASSFRWARTHDTQYF. The entire variable domain, with the rest obtained from reference TRBV7-2 and TRBJ2-5, is as follows: GAGVSQSPSNKVTEKGKDVELRCDPISGHTALYWYRQSLGQGLEFLIYFQGNSAPDKSGLPSDRFSAERTGGSVSTLTIQRTQQEDSAVYLCASSFRWARTHDTQYFGPGTRLLVL.